What follows describes a single TCR beta chain. The antigen is undetermined. One or more pre-ART and two or more post-ART PBMC samples were available from each donor. Treatment for every participant with HIV took place in the United States. This sample was included in a study of long-term antiretroviral therapy in people with HIV. The assay used was immunoSEQ (version v3.0), run at survey level. Only in-frame clones appear in the TCRdb table, and some are missing; sequencing was by immunoSEQ multiplex PCR. In the table there are nearly 30,000 clones, about 90% of which are singletons. The V end was cut by 3 bases, the J end by 5 bases, with 14 bases between. The CDR3 has 14 amino acids. CDR1 and CDR2 from the germline V gene are SGHRS and YFSETQ. General study points: No data were available on ART adherence, viral resistance or therapy changes. CDR3 lengths in HIV samples spanned a narrower range than controls.

Sequenced here: unsorted PBMCs, sampled 3.2 years before starting antiretroviral therapy. This TCR was sampled from a man between 50 and 59 years old with HIV. The chain recombines TRBV5-1 with TRBJ1-1; D gene uncertain. The CDR3 spells CASSSLPEGTEAFF. In DNA, the CDR3 is TGCGCCAGCAGCTCCCTACCCGAAGGGACTGAAGCTTTCTTT.